This TCR beta chain was sequenced for a study of blood T cells in healthy people across ages. Overall study context: When template switching was applied, about one barcoded beta molecule was captured per two T cells.

Total RNA amounts of at least 6 micrograms were extracted per sample. Trimming removed 6 bases from V and 0 bases from J, with 20 bases in between. CDR3 length: 17 amino acids. Per the germline V gene, CDR1 is LGHDT and CDR2 is YNNKEL (reference sequence). Then a second PCR, running about 7 to 11 cycles, was carried out with a sample-barcoded 5' primer and a J-beta primer mix. Using its own MiXCR run on the 5' RACE reads, TCRdb lists one record per CDR3 protein. Seen here are approximately 1.5 million distinct CDR3 sequences, 42% observed once, and the top ten hold about 4.1%. The rearrangement uses TRBV3-1 and TRBJ1-1; possibly TRBD1 for D (6 bases). Material: blood. The clonotype originates from a woman younger than 35 in good health. The CDR3 region is CASSSTRTAEMNTEAFF. For the CDR3, the DNA is TGTGCCAGCAGTTCAACTAGGACAGCAGAAATGAACACTGAAGCTTTCTTT.